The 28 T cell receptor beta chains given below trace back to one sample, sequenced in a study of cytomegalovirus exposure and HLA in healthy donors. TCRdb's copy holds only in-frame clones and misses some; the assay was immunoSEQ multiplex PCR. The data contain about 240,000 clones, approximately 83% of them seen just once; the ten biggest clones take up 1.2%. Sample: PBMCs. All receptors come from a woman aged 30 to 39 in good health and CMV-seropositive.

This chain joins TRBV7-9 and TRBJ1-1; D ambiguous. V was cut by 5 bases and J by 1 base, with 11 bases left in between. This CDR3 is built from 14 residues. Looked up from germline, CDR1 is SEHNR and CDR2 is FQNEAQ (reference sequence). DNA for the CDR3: TGTGCCAGCAGCGTTGATCGACAGAACACTGAAGCTTTCTTT. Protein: CASSVDRQNTEAFF.

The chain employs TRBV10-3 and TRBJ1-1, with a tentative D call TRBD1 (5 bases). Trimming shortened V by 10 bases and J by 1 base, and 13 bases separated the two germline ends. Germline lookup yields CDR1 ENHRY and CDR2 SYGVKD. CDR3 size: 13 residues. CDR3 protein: CATSLQENTEAFF. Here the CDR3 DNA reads TGTGCCACTTCCCTACAGGAGAACACTGAAGCTTTCTTT.

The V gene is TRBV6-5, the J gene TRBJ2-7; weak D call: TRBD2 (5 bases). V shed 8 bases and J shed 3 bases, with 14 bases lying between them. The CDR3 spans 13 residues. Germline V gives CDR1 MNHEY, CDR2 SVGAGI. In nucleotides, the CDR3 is TGTGCCAGCCAAAGGAAAGGGAGCTACGAGCAGTACTTC. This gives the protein CASQRKGSYEQYF.

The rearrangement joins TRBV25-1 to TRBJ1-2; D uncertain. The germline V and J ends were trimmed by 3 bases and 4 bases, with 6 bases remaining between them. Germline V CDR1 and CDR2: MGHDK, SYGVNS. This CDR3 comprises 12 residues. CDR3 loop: CASSDTAYGYTF. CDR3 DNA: TGTGCCAGCAGTGACACAGCCTATGGCTACACCTTC.

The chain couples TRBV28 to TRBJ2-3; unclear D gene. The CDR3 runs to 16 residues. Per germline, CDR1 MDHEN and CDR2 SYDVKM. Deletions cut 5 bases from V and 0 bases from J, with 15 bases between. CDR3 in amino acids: CASSLYQADSTDTQYF. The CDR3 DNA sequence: TGTGCCAGCAGTCTCTACCAGGCAGACAGCACAGATACGCAGTATTTT.

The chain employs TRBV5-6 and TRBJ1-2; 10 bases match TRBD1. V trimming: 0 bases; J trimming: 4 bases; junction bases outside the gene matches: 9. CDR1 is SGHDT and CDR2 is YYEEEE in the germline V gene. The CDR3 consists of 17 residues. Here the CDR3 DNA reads TGTGCCAGCAGCTTGGCCCCCGGGACAGGGGTGGCCTATGGCTACACCTTC. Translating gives CASSLAPGTGVAYGYTF.

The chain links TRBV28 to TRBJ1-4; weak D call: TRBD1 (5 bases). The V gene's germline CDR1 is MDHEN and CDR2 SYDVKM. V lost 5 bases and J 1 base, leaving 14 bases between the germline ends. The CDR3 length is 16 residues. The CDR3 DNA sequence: TGTGCCAGCAGTAGGTGGCAGGGAGGAACTAATGAAAAACTGTTTTTT. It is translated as CASSRWQGGTNEKLFF.

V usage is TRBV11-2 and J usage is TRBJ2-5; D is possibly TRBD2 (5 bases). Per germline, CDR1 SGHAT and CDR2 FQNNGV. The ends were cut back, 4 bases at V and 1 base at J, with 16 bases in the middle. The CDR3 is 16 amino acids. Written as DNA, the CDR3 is TGTGCCAGCAGCTCTGGAGGTGGTGCCTTCCAAGAGACCCAGTACTTC. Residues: CASSSGGGAFQETQYF.

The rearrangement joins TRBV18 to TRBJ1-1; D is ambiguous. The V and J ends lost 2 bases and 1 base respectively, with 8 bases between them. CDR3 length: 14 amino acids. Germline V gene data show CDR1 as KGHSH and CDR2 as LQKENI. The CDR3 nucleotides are TGTGCCAGCTCACCATACGAGTCGAACACTGAAGCTTTCTTT. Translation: CASSPYESNTEAFF.

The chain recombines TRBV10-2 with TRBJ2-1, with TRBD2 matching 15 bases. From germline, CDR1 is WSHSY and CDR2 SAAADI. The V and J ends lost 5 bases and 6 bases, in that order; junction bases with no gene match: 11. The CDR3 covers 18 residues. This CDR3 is CASSKGLAGGSGGNEQFF. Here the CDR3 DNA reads TGCGCCAGCAGTAAGGGACTAGCGGGAGGATCTGGGGGCAATGAGCAGTTCTTC.

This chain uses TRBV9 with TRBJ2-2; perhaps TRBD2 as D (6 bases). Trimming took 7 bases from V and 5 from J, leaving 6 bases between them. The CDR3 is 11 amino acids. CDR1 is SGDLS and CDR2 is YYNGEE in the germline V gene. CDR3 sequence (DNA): TGTGCCAGCGGGGGGACCGGGGAGCTGTTTTTT. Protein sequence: CASGGTGELFF.

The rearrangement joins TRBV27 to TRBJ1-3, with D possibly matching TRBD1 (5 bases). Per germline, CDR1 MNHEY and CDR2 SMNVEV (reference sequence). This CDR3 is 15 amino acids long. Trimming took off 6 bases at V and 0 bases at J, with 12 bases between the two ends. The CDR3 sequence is CASSPDSRSGNTIYF. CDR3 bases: TGTGCCAGCAGCCCCGACAGCCGCTCTGGAAACACCATATATTTT.

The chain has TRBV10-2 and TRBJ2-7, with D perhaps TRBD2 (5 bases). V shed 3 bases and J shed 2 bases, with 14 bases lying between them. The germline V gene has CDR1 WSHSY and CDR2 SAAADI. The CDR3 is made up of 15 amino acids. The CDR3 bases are TGCGCCAGCAGTGATCGGACTTCACCCGCCTACGAGCAGTACTTC. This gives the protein CASSDRTSPAYEQYF.

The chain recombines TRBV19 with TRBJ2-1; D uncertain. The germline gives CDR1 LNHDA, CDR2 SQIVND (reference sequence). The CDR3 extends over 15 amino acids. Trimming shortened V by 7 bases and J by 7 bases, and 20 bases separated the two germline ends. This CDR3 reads CASNHVALGMNEQFF. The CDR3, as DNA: TGTGCCAGTAATCATGTAGCCCTGGGTATGAATGAGCAGTTCTTC. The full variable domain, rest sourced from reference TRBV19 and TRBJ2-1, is DGGITQSPKYLFRKEGQNVTLSCEQNLNHDAMYWYRQDPGQGLRLIYYSQIVNDFQKGDIAEGYSVSREKKESFPLTVTSAQKNPTAFYLCASNHVALGMNEQFFGPGTRLTVL.

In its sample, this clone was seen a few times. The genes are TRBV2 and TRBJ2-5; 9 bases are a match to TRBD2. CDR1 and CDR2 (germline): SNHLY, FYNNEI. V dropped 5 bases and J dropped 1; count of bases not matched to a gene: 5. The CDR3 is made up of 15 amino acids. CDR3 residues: CASSRGTSSQETQYF. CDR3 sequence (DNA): TGTGCCAGCAGTCGCGGGACTAGCAGCCAAGAGACCCAGTACTTC.

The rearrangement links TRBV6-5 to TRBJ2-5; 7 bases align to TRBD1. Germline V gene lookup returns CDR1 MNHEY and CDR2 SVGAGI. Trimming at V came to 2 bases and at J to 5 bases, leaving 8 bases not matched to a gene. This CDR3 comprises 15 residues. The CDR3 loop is CASSYGGRGIETQYF. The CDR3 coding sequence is TGTGCCAGCAGTTACGGGGGCAGGGGGATTGAGACCCAGTACTTC.

For the CDR3, the DNA is TGCGCCAGCAGCTTGGTACCTAGCGGGAGCCCCCTTCATGAGCAGTTCTTC. It codes for CASSLVPSGSPLHEQFF. The chain is built from TRBV5-1 and TRBJ2-1; 10 positions match TRBD2. V shed 0 bases, J shed 8 bases, and the junction held 11 bases outside the gene matches. Looked up from germline, CDR1 is SGHRS and CDR2 is YFSETQ. The CDR3 covers 17 residues.

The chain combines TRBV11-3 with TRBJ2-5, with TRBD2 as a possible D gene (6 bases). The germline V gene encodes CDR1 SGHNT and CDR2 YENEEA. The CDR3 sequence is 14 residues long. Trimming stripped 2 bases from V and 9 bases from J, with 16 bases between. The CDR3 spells CASSLTGEARSQYF. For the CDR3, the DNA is TGTGCCAGCAGCTTAACGGGAGAGGCCCGTTCCCAGTACTTC.

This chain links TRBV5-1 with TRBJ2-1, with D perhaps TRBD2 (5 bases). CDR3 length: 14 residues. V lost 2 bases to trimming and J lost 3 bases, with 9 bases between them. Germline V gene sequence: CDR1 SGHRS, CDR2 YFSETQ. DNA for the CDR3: TGCGCCAGCAGCTTAGGTAGCGACTACAATGAGCAGTTCTTC. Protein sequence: CASSLGSDYNEQFF.

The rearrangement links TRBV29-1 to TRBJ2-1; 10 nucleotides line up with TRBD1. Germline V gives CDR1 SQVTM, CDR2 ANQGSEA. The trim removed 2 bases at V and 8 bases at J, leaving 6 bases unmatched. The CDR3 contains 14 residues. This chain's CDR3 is CSVELGQGTDEQFF. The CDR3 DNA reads TGCAGCGTTGAATTGGGACAGGGGACTGATGAGCAGTTCTTC.

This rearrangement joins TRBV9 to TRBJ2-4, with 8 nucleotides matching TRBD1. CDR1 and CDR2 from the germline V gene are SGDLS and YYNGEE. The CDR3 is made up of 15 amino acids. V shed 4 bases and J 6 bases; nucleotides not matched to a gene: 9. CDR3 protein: CASSPGTGIPNIQYF. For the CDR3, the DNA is TGTGCCAGCAGCCCCGGGACAGGCATTCCAAACATTCAGTACTTC.

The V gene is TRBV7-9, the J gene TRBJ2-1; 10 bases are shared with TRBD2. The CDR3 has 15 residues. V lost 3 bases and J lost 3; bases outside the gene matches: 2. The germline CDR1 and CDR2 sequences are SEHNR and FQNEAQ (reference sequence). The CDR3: CASSLTSGYYNEQFF. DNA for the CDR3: TGTGCCAGCAGCTTGACTAGCGGGTACTACAATGAGCAGTTCTTC.

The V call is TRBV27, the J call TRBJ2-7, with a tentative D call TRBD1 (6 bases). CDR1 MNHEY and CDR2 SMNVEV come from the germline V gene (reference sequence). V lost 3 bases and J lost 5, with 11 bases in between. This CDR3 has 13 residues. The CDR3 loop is CASSFSRGHEQYF. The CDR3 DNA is TGTGCCAGCAGTTTTTCCAGGGGTCACGAGCAGTACTTC.

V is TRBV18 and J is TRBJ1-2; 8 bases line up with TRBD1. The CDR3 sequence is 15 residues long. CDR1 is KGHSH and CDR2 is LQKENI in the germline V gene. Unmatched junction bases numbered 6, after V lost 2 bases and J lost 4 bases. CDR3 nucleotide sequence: TGTGCCAGCTCACCATGGGCAGGGGGCTTCTATGGCTACACCTTC. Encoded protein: CASSPWAGGFYGYTF.

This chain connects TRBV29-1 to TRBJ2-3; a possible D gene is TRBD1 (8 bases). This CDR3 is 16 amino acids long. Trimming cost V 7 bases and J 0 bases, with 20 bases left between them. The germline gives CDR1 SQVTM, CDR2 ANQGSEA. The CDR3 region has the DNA TGCAGCGGAGCGGGATGGACAGGGATCAGCACAGATACGCAGTATTTT. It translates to CSGAGWTGISTDTQYF.

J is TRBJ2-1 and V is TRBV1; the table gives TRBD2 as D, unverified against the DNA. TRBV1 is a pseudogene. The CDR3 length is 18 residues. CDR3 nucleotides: TGCACCAGCAGCCAAGATTCCAATGGCGGGAGGGAGTACAATGAGCAGTTCTTC. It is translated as CTSSQDSNGGREYNEQFF.

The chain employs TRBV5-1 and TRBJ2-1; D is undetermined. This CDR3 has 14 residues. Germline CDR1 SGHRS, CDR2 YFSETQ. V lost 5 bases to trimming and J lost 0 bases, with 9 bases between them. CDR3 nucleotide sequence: TGCGCCAGCAGGCGAGAGAGCTCCTACAATGAGCAGTTCTTC. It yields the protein CASRRESSYNEQFF.

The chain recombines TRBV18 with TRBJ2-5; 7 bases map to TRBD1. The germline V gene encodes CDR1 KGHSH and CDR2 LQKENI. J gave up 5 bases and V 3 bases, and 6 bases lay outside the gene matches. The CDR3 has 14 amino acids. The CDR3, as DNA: TGTGCCAGCTCACCTACAGGGGTGAGGGAGACCCAGTACTTC. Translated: CASSPTGVRETQYF. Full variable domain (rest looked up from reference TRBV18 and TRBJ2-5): NAGVMQNPRHLVRRRGQEARLRCSPMKGHSHVYWYRQLPEEGLKFMVYLQKENIIDESGMPKERFSAEFPKEGPSILRIQQVVRGDSAAYFCASSPTGVRETQYFGPGTRLLVL.